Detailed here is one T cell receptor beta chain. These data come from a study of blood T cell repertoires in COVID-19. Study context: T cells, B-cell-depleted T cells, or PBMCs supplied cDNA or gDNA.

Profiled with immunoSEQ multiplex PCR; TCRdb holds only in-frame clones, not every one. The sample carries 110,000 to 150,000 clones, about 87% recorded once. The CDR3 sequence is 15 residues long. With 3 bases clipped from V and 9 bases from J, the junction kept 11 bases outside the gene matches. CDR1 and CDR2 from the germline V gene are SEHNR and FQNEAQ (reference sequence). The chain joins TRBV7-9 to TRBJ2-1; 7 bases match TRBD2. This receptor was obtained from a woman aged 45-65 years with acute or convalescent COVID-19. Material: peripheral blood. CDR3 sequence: CASSFFQRGRVEQFF. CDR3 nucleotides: TGTGCCAGCAGCTTTTTCCAGCGGGGCAGGGTTGAGCAGTTCTTC.